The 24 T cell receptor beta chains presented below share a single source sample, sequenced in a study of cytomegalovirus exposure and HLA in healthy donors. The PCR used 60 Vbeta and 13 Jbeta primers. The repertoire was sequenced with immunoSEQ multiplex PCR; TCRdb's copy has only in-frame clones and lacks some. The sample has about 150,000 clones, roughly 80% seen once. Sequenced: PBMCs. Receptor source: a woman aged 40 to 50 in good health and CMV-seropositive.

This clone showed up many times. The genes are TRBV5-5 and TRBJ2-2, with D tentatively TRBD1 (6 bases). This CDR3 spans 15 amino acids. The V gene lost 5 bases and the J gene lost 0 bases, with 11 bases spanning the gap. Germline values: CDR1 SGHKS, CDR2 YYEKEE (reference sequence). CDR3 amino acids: CASRPDRPNTGELFF. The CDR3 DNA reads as TGTGCCAGCAGACCCGACAGGCCGAACACCGGGGAGCTGTTTTTT.

This CDR3 reads CSVEVPSGLTDTQYF. The CDR3 region has the DNA TGCAGCGTTGAAGTACCTAGCGGCCTCACAGATACGCAGTATTTT. The V and J genes are TRBV29-1 and TRBJ2-3, with 7 positions matching TRBD2. J gave up 2 bases and V 1 base, and 6 bases lay outside the gene matches. CDR3 length: 15 residues. Per germline, CDR1 SQVTM and CDR2 ANQGSEA.

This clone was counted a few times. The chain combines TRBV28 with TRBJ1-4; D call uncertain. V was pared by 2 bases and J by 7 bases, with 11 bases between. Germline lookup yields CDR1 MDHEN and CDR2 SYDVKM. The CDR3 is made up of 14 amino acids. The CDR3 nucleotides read TGTGCCAGCAGTTTAACCGGGATGGGTGAAAAACTGTTTTTT. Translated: CASSLTGMGEKLFF.

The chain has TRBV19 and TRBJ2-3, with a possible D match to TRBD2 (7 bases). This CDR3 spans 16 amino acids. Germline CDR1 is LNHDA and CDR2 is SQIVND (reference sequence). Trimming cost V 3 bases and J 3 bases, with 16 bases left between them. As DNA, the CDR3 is TGTGCCAGTAGTATGGTCGGGGGGCTCTCGACAGATACGCAGTATTTT. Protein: CASSMVGGLSTDTQYF.

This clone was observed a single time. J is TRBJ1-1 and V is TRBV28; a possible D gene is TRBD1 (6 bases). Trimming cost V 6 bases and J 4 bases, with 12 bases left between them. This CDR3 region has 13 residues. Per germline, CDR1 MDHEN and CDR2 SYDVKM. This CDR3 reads CASRRLQGTEAFF. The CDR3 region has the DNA TGTGCCAGCAGGAGACTACAGGGCACTGAAGCTTTCTTT.

DNA of the CDR3: TGTGCCAGCAGTTCGGGACTAGCGGGACCCTACGAGCAGTACTTC. Translating gives CASSSGLAGPYEQYF. This chain links TRBV27 with TRBJ2-5; 13 bases line up with TRBD2. The DNA end is more similar to TRBJ2-7, so the J call may be wrong. Germline V lookup: CDR1 MNHEY, CDR2 SMNVEV (reference sequence). The CDR3 loop spans 15 amino acids.

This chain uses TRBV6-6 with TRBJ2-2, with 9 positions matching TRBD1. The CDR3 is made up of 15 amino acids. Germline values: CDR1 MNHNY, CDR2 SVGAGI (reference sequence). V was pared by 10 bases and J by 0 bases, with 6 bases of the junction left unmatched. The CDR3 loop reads CATPRDRANTGELFF. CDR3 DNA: TGTGCCACCCCCCGGGACAGGGCGAACACCGGGGAGCTGTTTTTT.

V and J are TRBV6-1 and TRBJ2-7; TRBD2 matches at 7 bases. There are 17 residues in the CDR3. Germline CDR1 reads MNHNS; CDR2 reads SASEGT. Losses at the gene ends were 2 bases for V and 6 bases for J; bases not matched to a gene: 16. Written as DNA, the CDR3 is TGTGCCAGCAGTGAAACCCCTCCGGGAGGCCCCTTACGCGAGCAGTACTTC. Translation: CASSETPPGGPLREQYF.

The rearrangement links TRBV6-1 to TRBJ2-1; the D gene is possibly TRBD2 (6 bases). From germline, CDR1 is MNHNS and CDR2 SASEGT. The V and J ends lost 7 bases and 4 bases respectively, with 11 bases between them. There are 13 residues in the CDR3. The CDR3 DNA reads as TGTGCCAGCAACGCGGGGCCGTACAATGAGCAGTTCTTC. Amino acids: CASNAGPYNEQFF.

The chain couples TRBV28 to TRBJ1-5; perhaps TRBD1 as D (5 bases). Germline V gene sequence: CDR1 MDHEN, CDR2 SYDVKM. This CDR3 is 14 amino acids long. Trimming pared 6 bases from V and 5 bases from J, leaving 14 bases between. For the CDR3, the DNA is TGTGCCAGCAGCAGCCCGGGGGTTGATCAGCCCCAGCATTTT. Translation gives CASSSPGVDQPQHF.

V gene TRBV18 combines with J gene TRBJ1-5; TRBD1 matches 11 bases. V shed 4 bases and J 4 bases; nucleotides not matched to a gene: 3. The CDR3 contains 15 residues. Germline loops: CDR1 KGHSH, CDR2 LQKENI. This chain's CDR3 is CASSLDRGRNQPQHF. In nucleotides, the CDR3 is TGTGCCAGCTCACTGGACAGGGGGCGAAATCAGCCCCAGCATTTT.

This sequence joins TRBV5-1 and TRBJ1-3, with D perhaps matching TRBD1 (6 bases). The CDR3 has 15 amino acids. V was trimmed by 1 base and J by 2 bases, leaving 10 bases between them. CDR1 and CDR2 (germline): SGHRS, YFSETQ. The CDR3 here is CASSLNSGAGNTIYF. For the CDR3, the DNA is TGCGCCAGCAGCTTGAATTCAGGGGCTGGAAACACCATATATTTT.

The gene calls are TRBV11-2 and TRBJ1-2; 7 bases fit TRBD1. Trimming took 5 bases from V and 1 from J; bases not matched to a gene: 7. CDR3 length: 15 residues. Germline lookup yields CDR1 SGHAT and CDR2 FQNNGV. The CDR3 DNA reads TGTGCCAGCAGCAACCTCCGGGACAGTAACTATGGCTACACCTTC. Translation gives CASSNLRDSNYGYTF.

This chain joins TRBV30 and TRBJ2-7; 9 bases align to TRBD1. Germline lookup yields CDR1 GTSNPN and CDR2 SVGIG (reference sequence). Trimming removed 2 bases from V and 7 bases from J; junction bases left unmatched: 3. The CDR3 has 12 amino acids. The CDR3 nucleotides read TGTGCCTGGAGTCCCGGGACAGGGGAGCAGTACTTC. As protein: CAWSPGTGEQYF.

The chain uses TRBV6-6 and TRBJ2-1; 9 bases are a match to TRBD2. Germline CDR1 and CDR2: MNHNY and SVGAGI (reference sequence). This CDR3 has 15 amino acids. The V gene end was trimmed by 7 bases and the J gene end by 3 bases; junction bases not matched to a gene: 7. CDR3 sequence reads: CASTGLASDYNEQFF. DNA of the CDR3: TGTGCCAGCACCGGACTAGCGAGCGACTACAATGAGCAGTTCTTC.

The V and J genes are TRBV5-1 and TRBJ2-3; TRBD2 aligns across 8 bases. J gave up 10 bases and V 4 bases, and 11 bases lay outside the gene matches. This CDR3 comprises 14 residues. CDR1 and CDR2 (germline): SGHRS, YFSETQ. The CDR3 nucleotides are TGCGCCAGCAGCCCGGATAGCGGGACCCCATCGCAGTATTTT. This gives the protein CASSPDSGTPSQYF.

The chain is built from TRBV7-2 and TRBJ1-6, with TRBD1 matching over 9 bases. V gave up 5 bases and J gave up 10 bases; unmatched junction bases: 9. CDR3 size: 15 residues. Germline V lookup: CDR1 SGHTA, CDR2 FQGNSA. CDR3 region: CASSVQGAVGSPLHF. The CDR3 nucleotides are TGTGCCAGCAGCGTACAGGGGGCCGTAGGGTCACCCCTCCACTTT.

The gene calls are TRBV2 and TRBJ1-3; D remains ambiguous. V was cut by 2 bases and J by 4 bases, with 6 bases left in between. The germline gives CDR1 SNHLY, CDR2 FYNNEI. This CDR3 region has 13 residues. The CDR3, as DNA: TGTGCCAGCAGTGAAAGGAGGGGAAACACCATATATTTT. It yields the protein CASSERRGNTIYF.

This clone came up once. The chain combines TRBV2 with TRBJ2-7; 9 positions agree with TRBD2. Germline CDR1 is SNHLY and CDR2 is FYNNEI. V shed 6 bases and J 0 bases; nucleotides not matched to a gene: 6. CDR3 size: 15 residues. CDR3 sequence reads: CASSIGLASSYEQYF. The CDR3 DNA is TGTGCCAGCAGCATCGGACTAGCGAGCTCCTACGAGCAGTACTTC.

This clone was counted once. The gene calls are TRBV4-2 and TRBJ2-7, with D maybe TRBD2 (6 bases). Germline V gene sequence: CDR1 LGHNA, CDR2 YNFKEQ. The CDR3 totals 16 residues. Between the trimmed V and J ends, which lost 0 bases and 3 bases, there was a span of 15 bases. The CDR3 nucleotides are TGTGCCAGCAGCCAAGATGGAGGGGCGCGGTTCTACGAGCAGTACTTC. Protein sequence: CASSQDGGARFYEQYF.

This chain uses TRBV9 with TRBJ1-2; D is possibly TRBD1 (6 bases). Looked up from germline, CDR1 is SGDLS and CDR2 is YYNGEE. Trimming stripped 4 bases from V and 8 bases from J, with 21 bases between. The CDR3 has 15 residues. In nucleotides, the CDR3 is TGTGCCAGCAGCCCGAATCCAGGGGAAGTCGGCGGCTACACCTTC. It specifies CASSPNPGEVGGYTF.

The CDR3 region is CASSPSGIHNEKLFF. DNA of the CDR3: TGTGCCAGCAGCCCCTCAGGGATACACAATGAAAAACTGTTTTTT. This rearrangement joins TRBV9 to TRBJ1-4, with D perhaps TRBD1 (5 bases). The CDR3 runs 15 residues. V lost 4 bases and J 5 bases, leaving 15 bases between the germline ends. CDR1 is SGDLS, CDR2 YYNGEE, per germline.

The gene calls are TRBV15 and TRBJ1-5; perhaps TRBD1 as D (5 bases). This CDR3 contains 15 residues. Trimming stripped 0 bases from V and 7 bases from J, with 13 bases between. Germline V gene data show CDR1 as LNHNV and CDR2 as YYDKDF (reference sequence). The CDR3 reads CATSRDLLKGQPQHF. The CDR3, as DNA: TGTGCCACCAGCAGAGATTTGCTTAAGGGGCAGCCCCAGCATTTT.

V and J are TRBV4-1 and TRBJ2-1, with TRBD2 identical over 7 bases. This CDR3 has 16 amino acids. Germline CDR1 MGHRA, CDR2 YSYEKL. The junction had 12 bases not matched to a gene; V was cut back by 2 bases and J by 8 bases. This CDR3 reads CASSQWTGGSRDEQFF. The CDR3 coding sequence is TGCGCCAGCAGCCAATGGACTGGCGGGAGTAGGGATGAGCAGTTCTTC.